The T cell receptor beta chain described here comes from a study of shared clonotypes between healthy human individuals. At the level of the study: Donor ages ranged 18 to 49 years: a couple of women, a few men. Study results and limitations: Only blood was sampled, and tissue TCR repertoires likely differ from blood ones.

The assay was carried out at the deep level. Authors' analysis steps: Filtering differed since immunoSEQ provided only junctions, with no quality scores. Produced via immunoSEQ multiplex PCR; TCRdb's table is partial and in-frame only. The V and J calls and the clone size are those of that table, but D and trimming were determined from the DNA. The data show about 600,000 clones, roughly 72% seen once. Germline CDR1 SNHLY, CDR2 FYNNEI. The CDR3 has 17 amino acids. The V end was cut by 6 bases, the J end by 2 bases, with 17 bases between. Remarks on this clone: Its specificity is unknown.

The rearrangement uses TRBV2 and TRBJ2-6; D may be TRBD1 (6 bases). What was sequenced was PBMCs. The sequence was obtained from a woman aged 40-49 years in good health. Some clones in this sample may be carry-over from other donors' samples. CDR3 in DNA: TGTGCCAGCAGCGGCTCCAGGGGAAAGACTGGGGCCAACGTCCTGACTTTC. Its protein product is CASSGSRGKTGANVLTF. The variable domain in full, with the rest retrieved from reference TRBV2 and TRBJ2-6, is EPEVTQTPSHQVTQMGQEVILRCVPISNHLYFYWYRQILGQKVEFLVSFYNNEISEKSEIFDDQFSVERPDGSNFTLKIRSTKLEDSAMYFCASSGSRGKTGANVLTFGAGSRLTVL.